Given below is one T cell receptor beta chain in context. The antigen this receptor binds is unknown. Per-nucleotide qualities are absent, and no much larger clonotype sits a single base away. This sample also contains other DNA sequences that code for the same CDR3. From the germline V gene, CDR1 is SGHAT and CDR2 is FQNNGV. V is pruned by 6 bases and J by 5 bases, leaving 8 bases of the junction without a gene match. Taken from cysteine to phenylalanine, the CDR3 has 14 residues. The retained sequence is limited to the CDR3, 42 bases, with the frame set at the first base. This entry belongs to a study of OX40 agonist ivuxolimab in advanced cancers. As for the study more broadly: Ivuxolimab was an agonistic, fully human IgG2 monoclonal antibody directed against OX40 (CD134), a costimulatory receptor. Intravenous ivuxolimab was administered to patients every 2 weeks at six dose levels: 0.01, 0.1, 0.3, 1.5, 3 and 10 mg/kg. Among the 52 dose-escalation patients, approximately 20 had hepatocellular carcinoma, approximately 15 melanoma, 9 renal cell carcinoma and 9 head and neck cancer. A male proportion of 82.7% and a mean age of around 60 years, ranging from about 23 to 90, were recorded for the dose-escalation cohort. Patients were allowed to have had prior anti-PD-1, anti-PD-L1 or anti-CTLA-4 therapy, and 30% to 50% of the dose-escalation patients had previously received checkpoint inhibitors. Partial responses were achieved by three dose-escalation patients, of whom one had hepatocellular carcinoma and two had cutaneous melanoma. The point of sequencing TCRbeta in the periphery was to test whether ivuxolimab changed TCR sequence diversity and drove clonal T-cell expansion. The paper describes the monotherapy dose-escalation part (N = 52 patients) of the phase I trial of ivuxolimab. The investigation overall reported the following: Low levels of normalized T-cell clonal expansion were also shown by some nonresponding patients. The antigen specificity of the peripheral T cells that underwent clonal expansion was not determined. After ivuxolimab, CD8+ T cells had more expanded clones than CD4+ T cells on average. In the 0.1-3.0 mg/kg groups, partial responders had among the lowest normalized peripheral clonal expansion, particularly in CD8+ T cells. At doses from 0.1 to 3.0 mg/kg, clonal expansion was seen in both CD4+ and CD8+ blood T cells between baseline and week 6.

The trial excluded patients who had a history of autoimmune disease or were on systemic immunosuppression. Peripheral blood for TCR sequencing was drawn from every dose cohort at baseline, at cycle 4 day 1 and at cycle 7 day 1. Samples came from an open-label, multicenter, first-in-human phase I dose-escalation trial of ivuxolimab. Adults with locally advanced or metastatic head and neck squamous cell, hepatocellular, melanoma or renal cell carcinoma were enrolled in the trial. Before TCR sequencing, CD4+ T cells and CD8+ T cells from peripheral blood were sorted into separate populations. For sequencing of the TCRbeta CDR3 region, genomic DNA was extracted from the sorted cells. The immunoSEQ Assay was used to sequence the TCRbeta CDR3 regions. In its TCRdb copy, this immuneACCESS table keeps in-frame sequences only and misses some clones. Where compared with another copy, unresolved V genes explain less than half of these, and the others have no known cause. In this sample the table shows fewer than 70,000 clones, roughly 87% of which occur a single time. The ten largest clones represent about 2.5% of the sample.

Recombination connected TRBV11-2 to TRBJ2-5; a stretch of 8 junction bases matches TRBD2. The material was CD4+ or CD8+ T cells sorted from blood, obtained in a trial of the OX40 agonist ivuxolimab. The receptor was isolated from an adult with an advanced solid tumor such as melanoma, head and neck, liver or kidney cancer. The CDR3 is CASRQGLAWETQYF. The DNA sequence follows: TGTGCCAGCAGACAAGGACTAGCCTGGGAGACCCAGTACTTC. The full variable domain, completed from the reference TRBV11-2 and TRBJ2-5 proteins outside the CDR3, reads EAGVAQSPRYKIIEKRQSVAFWCNPISGHATLYWYQQILGQGPKLLIQFQNNGVVDDSQLPKDRFSAERLKGVDSTLKIQPAKLEDSAVYLCASRQGLAWETQYFGPGTRLLVL.